These T cell receptor beta chains were read from a single sample in a study of blood T cell repertoires in COVID-19. Here immunoSEQ multiplex PCR was the method, and the copy in TCRdb shows in-frame clones only, minus some. The table includes about 72,000 clones, 90% to 95% detected once. Source material: peripheral blood. The origin of the receptors is a human donor in a cohort sampled during active COVID-19. Both conserved end residues are part of each CDR3. The D gene is left open where the match is weak. The size entry is marked missing in some rows and otherwise reads once, few, many or a size class.

J gene: TRBJ2-7
D gene: TRBD2
V gene: TRBV10-3
clone size: .
CDR3 protein: CAASTSGYYSYEQYF
CDR3 DNA: TGTGCCGCATCTACTAGCGGGTACTACTCCTACGAGCAGTACTTC

J gene: TRBJ2-7
D gene: TRBD2
V gene: TRBV27
clone size: .
CDR3 protein: CASSLLAGRYEQYF
CDR3 DNA: TGTGCCAGCAGTTTACTAGCGGGACGCTACGAGCAGTACTTC

J gene: TRBJ2-3
D gene: TRBD2
V gene: TRBV7-2
clone size: .
CDR3 protein: CASSPGLGESDTQYF
CDR3 DNA: TGTGCCAGCAGCCCGGGACTAGGGGAGTCGGATACGCAGTATTTT

J gene: TRBJ2-7
D gene: TRBD2
V gene: TRBV7-9
clone size: few
CDR3 protein: CASSFGGTSGHYEQYF
CDR3 DNA: TGTGCCAGCAGCTTCGGCGGGACTAGCGGCCACTACGAGCAGTACTTC

J gene: TRBJ2-3
D gene: .
V gene: TRBV11-1
clone size: .
CDR3 protein: CASSSRTGTSTDTQYF
CDR3 DNA: TGTGCCAGCAGCTCCCGTACAGGTACTAGCACAGATACGCAGTATTTT

J gene: TRBJ2-2
D gene: .
V gene: TRBV2
clone size: once
CDR3 protein: CASSPQTVGELFF
CDR3 DNA: TGTGCCAGCAGTCCCCAGACAGTCGGGGAGCTGTTTTTT

J gene: TRBJ2-1
D gene: TRBD2
V gene: TRBV13
clone size: .
CDR3 protein: CASSPTLGGSPSYNEQFF
CDR3 DNA: TGTGCCAGCAGCCCGACCCTGGGGGGGTCCCCCTCCTACAATGAGCAGTTCTTC

J gene: TRBJ2-7
D gene: .
V gene: TRBV19
clone size: .
CDR3 protein: CASSQQVQSEQYF
CDR3 DNA: TGTGCCAGTAGCCAACAGGTACAAAGCGAGCAGTACTTC

J gene: TRBJ1-2
D gene: .
V gene: TRBV4-3
clone size: .
CDR3 protein: CASSQDRAGVEGYTF
CDR3 DNA: TGCGCCAGCAGCCAAGATCGCGCGGGGGTGGAGGGCTACACCTTC

J gene: TRBJ2-2
D gene: .
V gene: TRBV7-3
clone size: .
CDR3 protein: CASSRNTGELFF
CDR3 DNA: TGTGCCAGCAGCCGTAATACCGGGGAGCTGTTTTTT

J gene: TRBJ2-2
D gene: .
V gene: TRBV5-5
clone size: .
CDR3 protein: CASSFSGTYTGELFF
CDR3 DNA: TGTGCCAGCAGCTTCTCCGGGACTTACACCGGGGAGCTGTTTTTT

J gene: TRBJ1-1
D gene: .
V gene: TRBV19
clone size: few
CDR3 protein: CASSSGETLANTEAFF
CDR3 DNA: TGTGCCAGTAGTTCAGGGGAGACGCTGGCGAACACTGAAGCTTTCTTT

J gene: TRBJ1-2
D gene: TRBD1
V gene: TRBV5-4
clone size: .
CDR3 protein: CASSLTQGAGGYTF
CDR3 DNA: TGTGCCAGCAGCTTGACTCAGGGGGCGGGTGGCTACACCTTC

J gene: TRBJ1-1
D gene: .
V gene: TRBV29-1
clone size: .
CDR3 protein: CSVDGGNERTEAFF
CDR3 DNA: TGCAGCGTTGATGGCGGGAATGAAAGGACTGAAGCTTTCTTT

J gene: TRBJ1-4
D gene: TRBD1
V gene: TRBV19
clone size: .
CDR3 protein: CASAVTGLNEKLFF
CDR3 DNA: TGTGCCAGTGCAGTGACAGGGCTTAATGAAAAACTGTTTTTT

J gene: TRBJ1-2
D gene: TRBD1
V gene: TRBV6-1
clone size: .
CDR3 protein: CASSEGQGAEGYTF
CDR3 DNA: TGTGCCAGCAGTGAGGGACAGGGGGCGGAAGGCTACACCTTC

J gene: TRBJ1-6
D gene: .
V gene: TRBV6-2/TRBV6-3
clone size: .
CDR3 protein: CASTYPVKRNNSPLHF
CDR3 DNA: TGTGCCAGCACTTACCCCGTGAAGCGGAATAATTCACCCCTCCACTTT

J gene: TRBJ2-7
D gene: .
V gene: TRBV7-2
clone size: .
CDR3 protein: CASSSTGYEQYF
CDR3 DNA: TGTGCCAGCAGCTCGACAGGCTACGAGCAGTACTTC

J gene: TRBJ1-4
D gene: .
V gene: TRBV6-5
clone size: few
CDR3 protein: CASSYSVTNEKLFF
CDR3 DNA: TGTGCCAGCAGTTACTCCGTCACTAATGAAAAACTGTTTTTT

J gene: TRBJ1-3
D gene: .
V gene: TRBV9
clone size: .
CDR3 protein: CASSPRGTGNTIYF
CDR3 DNA: TGTGCCAGCAGCCCGCGGGGCACTGGAAACACCATATATTTT

J gene: TRBJ1-2
D gene: .
V gene: TRBV19
clone size: once
CDR3 protein: CASRTDSLTNYGYTF
CDR3 DNA: TGTGCCAGTAGGACGGACAGTCTCACAAACTATGGCTACACCTTC

J gene: TRBJ1-4
D gene: TRBD1
V gene: TRBV19
clone size: .
CDR3 protein: CASSIMTGSNEKLFF
CDR3 DNA: TGTGCCAGTAGTATAATGACAGGGTCTAATGAAAAACTGTTTTTT

J gene: TRBJ2-7
D gene: TRBD2
V gene: TRBV12-5
clone size: .
CDR3 protein: CASGLGGGNNEQYF
CDR3 DNA: TGTGCTAGTGGTTTGGGGGGAGGGAATAACGAGCAGTACTTC

J gene: TRBJ1-2
D gene: .
V gene: TRBV5-1
clone size: .
CDR3 protein: CASSPDGGGYTF
CDR3 DNA: TGCGCCAGCAGCCCGGATGGAGGTGGCTACACCTTC

J gene: TRBJ2-7
D gene: TRBD1
V gene: TRBV6-5
clone size: .
CDR3 protein: CASNQGAREQYF
CDR3 DNA: TGTGCCAGCAACCAGGGGGCGCGGGAGCAGTACTTC

J gene: TRBJ1-4
D gene: .
V gene: TRBV5-1
clone size: .
CDR3 protein: CASSTGTRNEKLFF
CDR3 DNA: TGCGCCAGCAGCACCGGGACTCGTAATGAAAAACTGTTTTTT

J gene: TRBJ2-3
D gene: .
V gene: TRBV5-1
clone size: .
CDR3 protein: CASSGQPLRTDTQYF
CDR3 DNA: TGCGCCAGCAGCGGACAGCCTCTCCGCACAGATACGCAGTATTTT

J gene: TRBJ1-2
D gene: .
V gene: TRBV6-5
clone size: .
CDR3 protein: CASSYLTGMGGYTF
CDR3 DNA: TGTGCCAGCAGTTACCTCACAGGGATGGGTGGCTACACCTTC

J gene: TRBJ2-7
D gene: .
V gene: TRBV12-2
clone size: .
CDR3 protein: CASRLRPDYRTGALEGEQYF
CDR3 DNA: TGTGCAAGTCGCTTAAGACCTGATTACCGAACGGGAGCACTGGAGGGCGAGCAGTACTTC

J gene: TRBJ2-7
D gene: .
V gene: TRBV3-1/TRBV3-2
clone size: .
CDR3 protein: CASSQTGDVYEQYF
CDR3 DNA: TGTGCCAGCAGCCAAACGGGAGATGTCTACGAGCAGTACTTC

J gene: TRBJ2-1
D gene: .
V gene: TRBV18
clone size: .
CDR3 protein: CASSTLPPPSDEQFF
CDR3 DNA: TGTGCCAGCTCAACCCTCCCCCCCCCAAGCGATGAGCAGTTCTTC

J gene: TRBJ2-3
D gene: TRBD1
V gene: TRBV11-1
clone size: once
CDR3 protein: CASSATGGASDTQYF
CDR3 DNA: TGTGCCAGCAGCGCCACAGGGGGCGCTTCGGATACGCAGTATTTT

J gene: TRBJ2-5
D gene: .
V gene: TRBV3-1/TRBV3-2
clone size: .
CDR3 protein: CASSQGANQETQYF
CDR3 DNA: TGTGCCAGCAGCCAAGGTGCTAACCAAGAGACCCAGTACTTC

J gene: TRBJ2-7
D gene: .
V gene: TRBV4-3
clone size: .
CDR3 protein: CASSQEALLNGYEQYF
CDR3 DNA: TGCGCCAGCAGCCAAGAAGCCCTACTCAACGGCTACGAGCAGTACTTC

J gene: TRBJ1-6
D gene: TRBD1
V gene: TRBV5-8
clone size: .
CDR3 protein: CASSARLDRGLYNSPLHF
CDR3 DNA: TGTGCCAGCAGCGCGCGATTGGACAGGGGGCTCTATAATTCACCCCTCCACTTT

J gene: TRBJ1-5
D gene: .
V gene: TRBV30
clone size: .
CDR3 protein: CAWSTGERGQPQHF
CDR3 DNA: TGTGCCTGGAGTACTGGGGAGCGGGGTCAGCCCCAGCATTTT

J gene: TRBJ2-1
D gene: .
V gene: TRBV6-2/TRBV6-3
clone size: .
CDR3 protein: CASSYSRYNEQFF
CDR3 DNA: TGTGCCAGCAGTTACTCTCGGTACAATGAGCAGTTCTTC

J gene: TRBJ2-1
D gene: TRBD2
V gene: TRBV3-1/TRBV3-2
clone size: .
CDR3 protein: CASSRGTSGGWWQFF
CDR3 DNA: TGTGCCAGCAGCCGCGGGACTAGCGGGGGGTGGTGGCAGTTCTTC

J gene: TRBJ2-1
D gene: .
V gene: TRBV27
clone size: .
CDR3 protein: CASSLRLALYNEQFF
CDR3 DNA: TGTGCCAGCAGTTTACGGCTAGCCCTCTACAATGAGCAGTTCTTC

J gene: TRBJ1-6
D gene: TRBD1
V gene: TRBV11-2
clone size: .
CDR3 protein: CASSSERGPRNSPLHF
CDR3 DNA: TGTGCCAGCAGCTCCGAGAGGGGGCCCAGGAATTCACCCCTCCACTTT

J gene: TRBJ1-1
D gene: .
V gene: TRBV6-5
clone size: .
CDR3 protein: CASSSERKGLNTEAFF
CDR3 DNA: TGTGCCAGCAGTTCCGAGCGTAAGGGGCTGAACACTGAAGCTTTCTTT

J gene: TRBJ2-7
D gene: TRBD1
V gene: TRBV18
clone size: .
CDR3 protein: CASSPGDRVYEQYF
CDR3 DNA: TGTGCCAGCTCCCCCGGGGACAGGGTTTACGAGCAGTACTTC

J gene: TRBJ2-3
D gene: TRBD2
V gene: TRBV7-8
clone size: .
CDR3 protein: CASSLLAGGPLVTDTQYF
CDR3 DNA: TGTGCCAGCAGCTTACTAGCGGGAGGTCCGCTCGTCACAGATACGCAGTATTTT

J gene: TRBJ2-5
D gene: .
V gene: TRBV3-1/TRBV3-2
clone size: .
CDR3 protein: CASSQDWASKETQYF
CDR3 DNA: TGTGCCAGCAGCCAAGATTGGGCCAGCAAAGAGACCCAGTACTTC

J gene: TRBJ2-7
D gene: .
V gene: TRBV27
clone size: once
CDR3 protein: CASSIRDISYEQYF
CDR3 DNA: TGTGCCAGCAGTATCCGGGACATATCCTACGAGCAGTACTTC

J gene: TRBJ1-1
D gene: .
V gene: TRBV11-2
clone size: few
CDR3 protein: CASSRGGRETEAFF
CDR3 DNA: TGTGCCAGCAGCAGGGGGGGTAGGGAGACTGAAGCTTTCTTT

J gene: TRBJ2-3
D gene: TRBD1
V gene: TRBV4-3
clone size: .
CDR3 protein: CASSQGPPGQGTDTQYF
CDR3 DNA: TGCGCCAGCAGCCAGGGCCCCCCGGGACAGGGAACAGATACGCAGTATTTT

J gene: TRBJ1-6
D gene: .
V gene: TRBV7-2
clone size: .
CDR3 protein: CASSEGVVSPLHF
CDR3 DNA: TGTGCCAGCAGCGAAGGGGTTGTTTCACCCCTCCACTTT

J gene: TRBJ2-7
D gene: .
V gene: TRBV10-2
clone size: .
CDR3 protein: CASSGLVQGNYEQYF
CDR3 DNA: TGCGCCAGCAGTGGGCTAGTTCAGGGGAACTACGAGCAGTACTTC

J gene: TRBJ1-6
D gene: .
V gene: TRBV5-1
clone size: .
CDR3 protein: CASSLAVLNSPLHF
CDR3 DNA: TGCGCCAGCAGCTTGGCGGTGCTTAATTCACCCCTCCACTTT

J gene: TRBJ2-1
D gene: .
V gene: TRBV5-1
clone size: .
CDR3 protein: CASSFSGTPYNEQFF
CDR3 DNA: TGCGCCAGCAGCTTTTCCGGGACACCCTACAATGAGCAGTTCTTC

J gene: TRBJ1-3
D gene: .
V gene: TRBV19
clone size: .
CDR3 protein: CASSPRFKSSGNTIYF
CDR3 DNA: TGTGCCAGTAGTCCCCGATTTAAGAGCTCTGGAAACACCATATATTTT

J gene: TRBJ2-7
D gene: .
V gene: TRBV4-3
clone size: .
CDR3 protein: CASSQARSYEQYF
CDR3 DNA: TGCGCCAGCAGCCAAGCTAGGAGCTACGAGCAGTACTTC

J gene: TRBJ2-6
D gene: .
V gene: TRBV28
clone size: .
CDR3 protein: CASSSPGHKSSGANVLTF
CDR3 DNA: TGTGCCAGCAGTTCGCCGGGACACAAAAGCTCTGGGGCCAACGTCCTGACTTTC

J gene: TRBJ2-5
D gene: TRBD2
V gene: TRBV7-2
clone size: few
CDR3 protein: CASSAGGLETQYF
CDR3 DNA: TGTGCCAGCTCCGCGGGGGGCCTGGAGACCCAGTACTTC

J gene: TRBJ2-1
D gene: TRBD2
V gene: TRBV4-3
clone size: once
CDR3 protein: CASSQDWGLGPNEQFF
CDR3 DNA: TGCGCCAGCAGCCAAGATTGGGGACTAGGTCCCAATGAGCAGTTCTTC

J gene: TRBJ2-3
D gene: .
V gene: TRBV3-1/TRBV3-2
clone size: .
CDR3 protein: CASSQASLGTDTQYF
CDR3 DNA: TGTGCCAGCAGCCAAGCGTCACTCGGCACAGATACGCAGTATTTT

J gene: TRBJ2-3
D gene: .
V gene: TRBV28
clone size: .
CDR3 protein: CASSLWEGDTQYF
CDR3 DNA: TGTGCCAGCAGTTTATGGGAGGGGGATACGCAGTATTTT